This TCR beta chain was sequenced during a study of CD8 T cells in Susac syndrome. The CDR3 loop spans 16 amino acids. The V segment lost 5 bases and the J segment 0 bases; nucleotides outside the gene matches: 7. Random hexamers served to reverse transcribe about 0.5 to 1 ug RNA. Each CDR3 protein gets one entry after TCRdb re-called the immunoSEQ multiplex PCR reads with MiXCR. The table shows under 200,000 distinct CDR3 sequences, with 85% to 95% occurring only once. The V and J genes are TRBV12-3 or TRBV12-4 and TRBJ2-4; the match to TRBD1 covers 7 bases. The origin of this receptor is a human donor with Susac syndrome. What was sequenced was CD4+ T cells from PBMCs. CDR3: CASSLWDSIAKNIQYF. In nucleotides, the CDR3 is TGTGCCAGCAGTCTATGGGACAGTATAGCCAAAAACATTCAGTACTTC.